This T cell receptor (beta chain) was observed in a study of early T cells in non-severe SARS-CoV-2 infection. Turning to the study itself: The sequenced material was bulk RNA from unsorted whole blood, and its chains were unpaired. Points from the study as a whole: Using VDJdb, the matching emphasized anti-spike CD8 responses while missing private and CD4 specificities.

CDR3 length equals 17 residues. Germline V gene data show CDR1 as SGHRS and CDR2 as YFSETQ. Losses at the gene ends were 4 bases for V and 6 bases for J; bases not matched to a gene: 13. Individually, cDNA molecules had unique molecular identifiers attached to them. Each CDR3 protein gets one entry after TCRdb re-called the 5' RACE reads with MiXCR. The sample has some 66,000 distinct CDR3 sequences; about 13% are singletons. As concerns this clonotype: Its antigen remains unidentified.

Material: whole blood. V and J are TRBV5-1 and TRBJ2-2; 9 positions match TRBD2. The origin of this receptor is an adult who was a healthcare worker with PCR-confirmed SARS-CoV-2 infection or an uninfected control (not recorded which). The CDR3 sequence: CASSPSLAGLLAGELFF. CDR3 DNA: TGCGCCAGCAGCCCCTCTCTAGCGGGGCTCTTAGCCGGGGAGCTGTTTTTT.